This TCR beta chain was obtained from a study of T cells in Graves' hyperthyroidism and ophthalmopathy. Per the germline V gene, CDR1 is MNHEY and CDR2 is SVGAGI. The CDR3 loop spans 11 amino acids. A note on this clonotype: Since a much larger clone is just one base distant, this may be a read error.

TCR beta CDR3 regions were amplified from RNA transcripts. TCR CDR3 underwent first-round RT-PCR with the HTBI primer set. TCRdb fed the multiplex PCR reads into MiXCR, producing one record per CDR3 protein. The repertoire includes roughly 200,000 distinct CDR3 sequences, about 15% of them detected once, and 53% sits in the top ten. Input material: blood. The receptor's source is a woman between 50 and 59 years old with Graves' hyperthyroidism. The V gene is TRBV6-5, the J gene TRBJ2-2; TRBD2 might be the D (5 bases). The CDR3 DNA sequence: TGTGCCAGCAGTTACCACGGGGAGCCGTTTTTT. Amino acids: CASSYHGEPFF.